This TCR beta chain was sequenced for a study of T cell responses to AZD1222 COVID-19 vaccine. The CDR3 has 13 residues. CDR1 is SQVTM, CDR2 ANQGSEA, per germline. V lost 4 bases to trimming and J lost 4 bases; unmatched junction nucleotides: 5. Whole-study results and caveats: Clonal diversity was possibly underestimated; the donors were predominantly white British and more often female.

Turning to this clone: The antigen remains unidentified.

Generated by immunoSEQ multiplex PCR, the TCRdb table keeps only in-frame clones and is missing some. The sample comprises 90,000 to 120,000 clones, approximately 86% of which are singletons, and more than 2.5% rests with the top ten. This TCR derives from an adult who received the MenACWY meningococcal vaccine as a control. J is TRBJ2-7 and V is TRBV29-1; 9 nucleotides match TRBD2. The starting material was peripheral blood, obtained 28 days after the second dose of the MenACWY control vaccine. Here the CDR3 DNA reads TGCAGCGTTGCGGCGGGGGGGCCATACGAGCAGTACTTC. As protein: CSVAAGGPYEQYF.